What follows are 3 T cell receptor beta chains derived from one specimen sequenced in a study of liver allograft versus peripheral blood T cells. At the level of the study: Repertoires from peripheral blood of liver transplant recipients were compared with those inside their transplanted livers.

One entry per CDR3 protein, called by TCRdb with MiXCR from the reads. The sample has about 14,000 distinct CDR3 sequences, approximately 19% seen once. The receptors stem from a human patient who had a liver transplant. Some T cells may arise from the graft donor.

The genes are TRBV18 and TRBJ1-5; a possible D gene is TRBD1 (6 bases). The CDR3 covers 16 residues. Trimming stripped 6 bases from V and 5 bases from J, with 20 bases between. Germline CDR1 and CDR2: KGHSH and LQKENI. The CDR3 here is CASSHTGTTPYQPQHF. The CDR3 DNA follows: TGTGCCAGCTCCCACACCGGGACAACCCCGTATCAGCCCCAGCATTTT.

This clonotype was counted at least ten times. The chain combines TRBV7-2 with TRBJ2-7; D is unresolved. Trimming removed 5 bases at V and 5 bases at J, with 10 bases between. The CDR3 has 12 residues. Germline CDR1 SGHTA, CDR2 FQGNSA. CDR3 in amino acids: CASSPGGNEQYF. CDR3 nucleotide sequence: TGTGCCAGCAGCCCGGGTGGGAACGAGCAGTACTTC.

This clonotype has a count of ten or more. The chain recombines TRBV7-9 with TRBJ1-1, with D unresolved. This CDR3 is built from 13 residues. Germline assignment: CDR1 SEHNR and CDR2 FQNEAQ (reference sequence). Deletions cut 3 bases from V and 6 bases from J, with 11 bases between. The CDR3 DNA reads as TGTGCCAGCAGCTTGGTAGGATTGTCTGAAGCTTTCTTT. Translated, it gives CASSLVGLSEAFF.